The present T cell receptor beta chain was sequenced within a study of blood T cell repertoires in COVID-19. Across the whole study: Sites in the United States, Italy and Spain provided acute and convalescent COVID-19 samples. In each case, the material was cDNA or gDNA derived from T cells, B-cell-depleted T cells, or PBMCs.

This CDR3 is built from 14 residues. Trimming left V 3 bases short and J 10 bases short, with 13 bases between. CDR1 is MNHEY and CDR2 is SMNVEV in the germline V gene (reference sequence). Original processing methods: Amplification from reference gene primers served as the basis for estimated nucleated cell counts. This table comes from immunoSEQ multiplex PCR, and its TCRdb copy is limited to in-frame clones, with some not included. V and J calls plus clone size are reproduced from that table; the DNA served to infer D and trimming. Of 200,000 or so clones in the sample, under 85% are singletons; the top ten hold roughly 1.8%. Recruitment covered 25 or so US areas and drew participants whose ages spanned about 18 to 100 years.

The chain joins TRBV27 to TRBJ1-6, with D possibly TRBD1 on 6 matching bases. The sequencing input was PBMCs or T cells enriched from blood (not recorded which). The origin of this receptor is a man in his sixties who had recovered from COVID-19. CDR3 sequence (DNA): TGTGCCAGCAGTTTTCTACAGGGCCGGTCACCCCTCCACTTT. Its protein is CASSFLQGRSPLHF.